This T cell receptor beta chain derives from a study of cytomegalovirus exposure and HLA in healthy donors. The PCR used 60 Vbeta and 13 Jbeta primers. Method: immunoSEQ multiplex PCR; TCRdb's copy keeps in-frame clones and lacks some. Of approximately 260,000 clones listed, around four fifths were seen once; the top ten hold 1.5% to 2.5%. Germline V CDR1 and CDR2: SNHLY, FYNNEI. Trimming left V 4 bases short and J 5 bases short, with 6 bases between. This CDR3 has 12 residues. V usage is TRBV2 and J usage is TRBJ1-5; unclear D gene. The TCR was taken from a woman in her 40s in good health and CMV-seropositive. Sequencing was carried out using PBMCs. The CDR3 sequence is CASSAPYQPQHF. Written as DNA, the CDR3 is TGTGCCAGCAGTGCCCCATATCAGCCCCAGCATTTT.